The next 28 T cell receptor beta chains were all read from a single sample in a study of cytomegalovirus exposure and HLA in healthy donors. PCR was performed using 60 Vbeta and 13 Jbeta primers. Sequenced by immunoSEQ multiplex PCR; TCRdb stores in-frame clones only, minus some. This sample has 110,000 to 150,000 clones, with approximately 73% found just once. The sequenced sample consisted of PBMCs. These receptors all stem from a woman between 40 and 50 years old in good health and CMV-seronegative.

This chain uses TRBV6-5 with TRBJ2-4; 7 bases agree with TRBD1. Germline V gene data show CDR1 as MNHEY and CDR2 as SVGAGI. After removal of 8 bases from V and 8 bases from J, the junction contained 12 bases not matched to a gene. The CDR3 has 14 residues. The CDR3 reads CASQHRDSRDIQYF. As DNA, the CDR3 is TGTGCCAGCCAACACCGGGACAGTAGGGACATTCAGTACTTC.

This chain joins TRBV11-2 and TRBJ1-1, with 9 nucleotides matching TRBD1. The CDR3 sequence is 18 residues long. V was pared by 4 bases and J by 0 bases, with 12 bases of the junction left unmatched. Germline values: CDR1 SGHAT, CDR2 FQNNGV. CDR3 sequence reads: CASSSLPTGGIVNTEAFF. The CDR3 DNA reads as TGTGCCAGCAGCTCGCTCCCAACAGGGGGCATAGTGAACACTGAAGCTTTCTTT.

This clone has just a few counts. The genes are TRBV18 and TRBJ1-1, with D unresolved. Germline CDR1 is KGHSH and CDR2 is LQKENI. This CDR3 has 14 amino acids. Trimming pared 2 bases from V and 0 bases from J, leaving 7 bases between. CDR3 region: CASSPGSLNTEAFF. The CDR3 nucleotides are TGTGCCAGCTCACCAGGCAGTTTGAACACTGAAGCTTTCTTT. The complete variable domain, with remaining parts taken from reference TRBV18 and TRBJ1-1, reads NAGVMQNPRHLVRRRGQEARLRCSPMKGHSHVYWYRQLPEEGLKFMVYLQKENIIDESGMPKERFSAEFPKEGPSILRIQQVVRGDSAAYFCASSPGSLNTEAFFGQGTRLTVV.

This chain connects TRBV27 to TRBJ1-5; D uncertain. CDR3 length equals 14 residues. Germline V gene lookup returns CDR1 MNHEY and CDR2 SMNVEV (reference sequence). V was clipped by 2 bases and J by 5 bases, with 10 bases between them. The CDR3 here is CASSLVGADQPQHF. The DNA of the CDR3 is TGTGCCAGCAGTTTAGTGGGAGCCGATCAGCCCCAGCATTTT.

The chain uses TRBV5-1 and TRBJ2-5; 9 bases align to TRBD1. The CDR3 extends over 15 amino acids. V was pared by 0 bases and J by 4 bases, with 4 bases of the junction left unmatched. The germline V gene encodes CDR1 SGHRS and CDR2 YFSETQ. Here the CDR3 reads CASSLAGTGSETQYF. The CDR3 nucleotides read TGCGCCAGCAGCTTGGCCGGGACAGGGTCAGAGACCCAGTACTTC.

V is TRBV19 and J is TRBJ1-1; no clear D. The V and J ends lost 5 bases and 0 bases respectively, with 7 bases between them. Germline CDR1 reads LNHDA; CDR2 reads SQIVND (reference sequence). This CDR3 spans 13 amino acids. In nucleotides, the CDR3 is TGTGCCAGTAGTTCGCGGATGAACACTGAAGCTTTCTTT. The encoded protein is CASSSRMNTEAFF.

This clone has only a few counts. The rearrangement links TRBV6-5 to TRBJ2-7, with 9 bases that match TRBD1. The CDR3 is made up of 15 amino acids. V lost 5 bases to trimming and J lost 7 bases; unmatched junction nucleotides: 12. Germline lookup yields CDR1 MNHEY and CDR2 SVGAGI. In nucleotides, the CDR3 is TGTGCCAGCAGTGGAGGACAGGGGTCGGCTACGGAGCAGTACGTC. It is translated as CASSGGQGSATEQYV.

The genes are TRBV4-1 and TRBJ2-1, with a weak D call TRBD1 (6 bases). Germline V gene data show CDR1 as MGHRA and CDR2 as YSYEKL. V lost 4 bases and J lost 2, with 12 bases in between. The CDR3 loop spans 15 amino acids. Here the CDR3 reads CASSPTGTPYNEQFF. The CDR3 bases are TGCGCCAGCAGCCCGACAGGCACGCCCTACAATGAGCAGTTCTTC.

The J gene is TRBJ2-7, the V gene TRBV5-1, with D uncertain. CDR1 and CDR2 (germline): SGHRS, YFSETQ. V dropped 4 bases and J dropped 3 bases, with 17 bases sitting between them. This CDR3 spans 15 amino acids. The CDR3 nucleotides read TGCGCCAGCAGCCCCGGCGGTGCCGAGCGCTACGAGCAGTACTTC. It is translated as CASSPGGAERYEQYF.

The chain carries TRBV7-2 and TRBJ1-2; 8 nucleotides agree with TRBD1. Per germline, CDR1 SGHTA and CDR2 FQGNSA. The CDR3 sequence is 15 residues long. With 5 bases clipped from V and 1 base from J, the junction kept 6 bases outside the gene matches. The CDR3 sequence is CASSRAGQGNYGYTF. The CDR3 DNA is TGTGCCAGCAGCCGAGCCGGACAGGGTAACTATGGCTACACCTTC.

The V call is TRBV5-1, the J call TRBJ2-2, with no clear D. Germline V lookup: CDR1 SGHRS, CDR2 YFSETQ. V was pared by 4 bases and J by 0 bases, with 10 bases between. The CDR3 runs 15 residues. CDR3 loop: CASSPLRSNTGELFF. DNA of the CDR3: TGCGCCAGCAGCCCCCTAAGATCGAACACCGGGGAGCTGTTTTTT.

The table lists this clone with a few counts. V is TRBV5-1 and J is TRBJ1-2; D is unresolved. Germline V gene lookup returns CDR1 SGHRS and CDR2 YFSETQ. Trimming shortened V by 4 bases and J by 5 bases, and 18 bases separated the two germline ends. The CDR3 runs 15 residues. In DNA, the CDR3 is TGCGCCAGCAGCCGCCTGGAGGACGCGACGTATGGCTACACCTTC. Translating it yields CASSRLEDATYGYTF.

The chain employs TRBV6-5 and TRBJ2-5, with a weak D call TRBD1 (6 bases). V was pared by 3 bases and J by 4 bases, with 12 bases between. Germline values: CDR1 MNHEY, CDR2 SVGAGI. This CDR3 contains 14 residues. This CDR3 reads CASSYTGLAETQYF. As DNA, the CDR3 is TGTGCCAGCAGTTATACAGGGTTGGCAGAGACCCAGTACTTC.

This clone was found a few times. This rearrangement joins TRBV6-1 to TRBJ1-5, with a weak D call TRBD1 (5 bases). The CDR3 has 17 amino acids. Trimming shortened V by 3 bases and J by 0 bases, and 15 bases separated the two germline ends. In germline, CDR1 is MNHNS, CDR2 SASEGT. CDR3 nucleotide sequence: TGTGCCAGCAGTGAGGACACCCCTTACTATAGCAATCAGCCCCAGCATTTT. Encoded protein: CASSEDTPYYSNQPQHF.

V usage is TRBV5-6 and J usage is TRBJ1-2; TRBD1 is a possible D gene (5 bases). V lost 4 bases to trimming and J lost 4 bases, with 14 bases between them. The CDR3 covers 14 residues. Germline CDR1 and CDR2: SGHDT and YYEEEE. The CDR3: CASSPRPGGYGYTF. The CDR3 nucleotides read TGTGCCAGCAGCCCGCGTCCGGGGGGCTATGGCTACACCTTC.

V is TRBV6-6 and J is TRBJ1-2, with D perhaps TRBD1 (5 bases). This CDR3 has 15 amino acids. Germline CDR1 and CDR2: MNHNY and SVGAGI (reference sequence). The V gene lost 7 bases and the J gene lost 3 bases, with 18 bases spanning the gap. The CDR3 reads CASTGRIDRHYGYTF. Written as DNA, the CDR3 is TGTGCCAGCACTGGAAGAATAGACAGACACTATGGCTACACCTTC.

This clone has just a few counts. The CDR3 loop is CASTPGLAGGDYEQYF. The CDR3 DNA sequence: TGTGCCAGCACCCCGGGACTAGCGGGGGGAGACTACGAGCAGTACTTC. The chain links TRBV2 to TRBJ2-7, with 15 bases aligning to TRBD2. The germline V gene has CDR1 SNHLY and CDR2 FYNNEI. This CDR3 is 16 amino acids long. V gave up 7 bases and J gave up 3 bases; unmatched junction bases: 7.

The genes are TRBV5-1 and TRBJ1-1, with D unresolved. CDR1 and CDR2 from the germline V gene are SGHRS and YFSETQ. This CDR3 is built from 14 residues. The ends were cut back, 0 bases at V and 2 bases at J, with 8 bases in the middle. This CDR3 reads CASSLETGNTEAFF. CDR3 DNA sequence: TGCGCCAGCAGCTTGGAGACGGGAAACACTGAAGCTTTCTTT.

The V gene is TRBV18, the J gene TRBJ1-2; 7 nucleotides align to TRBD1. The germline V gene has CDR1 KGHSH and CDR2 LQKENI. The V segment lost 0 bases and the J segment 3 bases; nucleotides outside the gene matches: 4. This CDR3 contains 15 residues. The CDR3 reads CASSPPPTGYYGYTF. CDR3 bases: TGTGCCAGCTCACCACCCCCGACAGGGTACTATGGCTACACCTTC.

The rearrangement links TRBV7-2 to TRBJ1-2; the D is unclear. Trimming removed 5 bases from V and 4 bases from J, with 11 bases in between. The V gene's germline CDR1 is SGHTA and CDR2 FQGNSA. This CDR3 region has 13 residues. CDR3 region: CASSDRGPYGYTF. The DNA for the CDR3 is TGTGCCAGCAGCGACCGCGGCCCCTATGGCTACACCTTC.

This clone was counted only a few times. The gene calls are TRBV18 and TRBJ1-1; perhaps TRBD1 as D (5 bases). The ends were cut back, 3 bases at V and 2 bases at J, with 10 bases in the middle. The CDR3 sequence is 14 residues long. The germline CDR1 and CDR2 sequences are KGHSH and LQKENI. The CDR3 region has the DNA TGTGCCAGCTCACCGCAGGGATTAAACACTGAAGCTTTCTTT. Translation gives CASSPQGLNTEAFF. The variable domain in full, with the rest retrieved from reference TRBV18 and TRBJ1-1, is NAGVMQNPRHLVRRRGQEARLRCSPMKGHSHVYWYRQLPEEGLKFMVYLQKENIIDESGMPKERFSAEFPKEGPSILRIQQVVRGDSAAYFCASSPQGLNTEAFFGQGTRLTVV.

This clone was detected only once. V gene TRBV9 combines with J gene TRBJ1-5, with D tentatively TRBD1 (5 bases). Deletions cut 0 bases from V and 7 bases from J, with 11 bases between. The CDR3 sequence is 14 residues long. Germline V CDR1 and CDR2: SGDLS, YYNGEE. CDR3 residues: CASSVGQGGQPQHF. CDR3 DNA sequence: TGTGCCAGCAGCGTAGGGCAGGGTGGCCAGCCCCAGCATTTT.

V and J are TRBV14 and TRBJ1-1; D remains unclear. This CDR3 is 14 amino acids long. The V end was cut by 2 bases, the J end by 11 bases, with 18 bases between. From germline, CDR1 is SGHDN and CDR2 FVKESK. The CDR3 DNA follows: TGTGCCAGCAGCCAAACGAGCCCCGGTCTTCACGCTTTCTTT. Residues: CASSQTSPGLHAFF.

The J gene is TRBJ1-3, the V gene TRBV7-2; no clear D gene. V gave up 1 base and J gave up 13 bases, with 11 bases separating them. The CDR3 has 12 amino acids. CDR1 SGHTA and CDR2 FQGNSA come from the germline V gene. The CDR3 loop reads CASSLVGSVIYF. DNA of the CDR3: TGTGCCAGCAGCTTAGTCGGGAGTGTGATATATTTT.

This sequence joins TRBV7-8 and TRBJ2-3; possibly TRBD2 for D (7 bases). V lost 8 bases and J 5 bases, leaving 17 bases between the germline ends. Per germline, CDR1 SGHVS and CDR2 FQNEAQ. The CDR3 contains 14 residues. CDR3 sequence (DNA): TGTGCCAGCCTGACAGGTTGGGGGGGAGATACGCAGTATTTT. Residues: CASLTGWGGDTQYF.

The chain carries TRBV9 and TRBJ2-3; perhaps TRBD2 as D (7 bases). CDR3 length: 16 amino acids. Germline values: CDR1 SGDLS, CDR2 YYNGEE. V lost 3 bases to trimming and J lost 2 bases, with 16 bases between them. The CDR3 region has the DNA TGTGCCAGCAGCGGAGCACGGGGGGCCCACACAGATACGCAGTATTTT. This sequence encodes CASSGARGAHTDTQYF. Based on the CDR3 plus reference TRBV9 and TRBJ2-3, the full variable domain is DSGVTQTPKHLITATGQRVTLRCSPRSGDLSVYWYQQSLDQGLQFLIQYYNGEERAKGNILERFSAQQFPDLHSELNLSSLELGDSALYFCASSGARGAHTDTQYFGPGTRLTVL.

The chain uses TRBV7-8 and TRBJ1-5; tentative D call: TRBD1 (6 bases). The CDR3 sequence is 14 residues long. The germline CDR1 and CDR2 sequences are SGHVS and FQNEAQ. The V end lost 5 bases, the J end lost 2 bases, and 10 bases lay between the germline ends. The CDR3 here is CASSLQGRNQPQHF. CDR3 coding DNA: TGTGCCAGCAGCCTACAGGGCCGCAATCAGCCCCAGCATTTT.

The chain joins TRBV11-2 to TRBJ2-4; D gene ambiguous. The CDR3 extends over 16 amino acids. Trimming stripped 1 base from V and 0 bases from J, with 10 bases between. Germline loops: CDR1 SGHAT, CDR2 FQNNGV. In nucleotides, the CDR3 is TGTGCCAGCAGCTTAGCCAGGTTGGGAGCCAAAAACATTCAGTACTTC. Protein: CASSLARLGAKNIQYF.